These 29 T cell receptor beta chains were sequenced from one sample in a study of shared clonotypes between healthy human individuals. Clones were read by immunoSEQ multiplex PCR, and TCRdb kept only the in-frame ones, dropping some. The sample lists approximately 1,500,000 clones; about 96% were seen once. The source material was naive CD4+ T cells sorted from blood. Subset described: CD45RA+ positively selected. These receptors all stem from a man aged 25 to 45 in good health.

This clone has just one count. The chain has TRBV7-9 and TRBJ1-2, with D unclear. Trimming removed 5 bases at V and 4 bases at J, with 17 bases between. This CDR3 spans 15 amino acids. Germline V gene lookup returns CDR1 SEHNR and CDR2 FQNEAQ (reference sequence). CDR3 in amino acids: CASSPRPTSFYGYTF. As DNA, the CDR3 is TGTGCCAGCAGCCCGCGTCCGACCTCCTTCTATGGCTACACCTTC.

CDR3 sequence (DNA): TGTGCCTGGAGTGTAGACAGTTCGATTGGCGAGCAGTACTTC. Protein sequence: CAWSVDSSIGEQYF. The rearrangement uses TRBV30 and TRBJ2-7; D might be TRBD1 (5 bases). The CDR3 runs 14 residues. Deletions cut 0 bases from V and 6 bases from J, with 15 bases between. Germline CDR1 GTSNPN, CDR2 SVGIG (reference sequence). Filled out from reference TRBV30 and TRBJ2-7, the complete variable domain reads SQTIHQWPATLVQPVGSPLSLECTVEGTSNPNLYWYRQAAGRGLQLLFYSVGIGQISSEVPQNLSASRPQDRQFILSSKKLLLSDSGFYLCAWSVDSSIGEQYFGPGTRLTVT.

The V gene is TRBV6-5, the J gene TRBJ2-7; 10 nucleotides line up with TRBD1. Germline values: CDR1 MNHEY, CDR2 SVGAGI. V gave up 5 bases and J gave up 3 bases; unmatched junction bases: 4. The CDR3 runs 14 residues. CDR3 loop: CASSIGTGDYEQYF. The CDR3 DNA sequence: TGTGCCAGCAGTATAGGGACAGGGGACTACGAGCAGTACTTC.

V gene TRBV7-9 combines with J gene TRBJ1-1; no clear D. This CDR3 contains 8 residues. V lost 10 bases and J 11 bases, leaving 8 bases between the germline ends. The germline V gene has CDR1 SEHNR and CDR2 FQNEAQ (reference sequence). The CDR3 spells CATLGAFF. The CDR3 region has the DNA TGTGCCACCCTAGGTGCTTTCTTT.

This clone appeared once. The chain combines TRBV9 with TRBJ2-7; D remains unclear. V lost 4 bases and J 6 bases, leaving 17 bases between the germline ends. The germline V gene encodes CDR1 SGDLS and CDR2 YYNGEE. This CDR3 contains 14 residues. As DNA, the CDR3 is TGTGCCAGCAGCCCCAGGCTAGATCCGCTCGAGCAGTACTTC. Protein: CASSPRLDPLEQYF.

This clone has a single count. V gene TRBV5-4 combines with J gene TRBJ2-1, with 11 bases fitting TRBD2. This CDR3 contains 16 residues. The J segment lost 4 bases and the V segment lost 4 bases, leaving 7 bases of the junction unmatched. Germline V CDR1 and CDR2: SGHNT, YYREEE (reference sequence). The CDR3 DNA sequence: TGTGCCAGCAGCACCAGGACTAGCGGGTTTTACAATGAGCAGTTCTTC. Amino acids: CASSTRTSGFYNEQFF.

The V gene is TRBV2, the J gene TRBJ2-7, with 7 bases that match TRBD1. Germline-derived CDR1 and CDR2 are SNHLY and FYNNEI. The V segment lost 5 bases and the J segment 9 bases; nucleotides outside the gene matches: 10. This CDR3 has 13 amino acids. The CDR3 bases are TGTGCCAGCAGTTTGGACAGGTTATCCGGGCAGTACTTC. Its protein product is CASSLDRLSGQYF.

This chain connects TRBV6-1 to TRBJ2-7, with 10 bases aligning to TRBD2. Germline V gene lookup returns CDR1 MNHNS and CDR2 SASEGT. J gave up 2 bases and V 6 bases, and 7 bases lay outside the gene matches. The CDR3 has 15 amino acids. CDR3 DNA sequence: TGTGCCAGCAGAGAGGGACTAGCGATTACCTACGAGCAGTACTTC. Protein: CASREGLAITYEQYF.

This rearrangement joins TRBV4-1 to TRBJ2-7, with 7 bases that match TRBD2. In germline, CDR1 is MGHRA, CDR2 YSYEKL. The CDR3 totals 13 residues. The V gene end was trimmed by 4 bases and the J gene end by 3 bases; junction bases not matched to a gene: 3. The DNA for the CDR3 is TGCGCCAGCAGCCGGCCGGGGGGCTACGAGCAGTACTTC. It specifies CASSRPGGYEQYF.

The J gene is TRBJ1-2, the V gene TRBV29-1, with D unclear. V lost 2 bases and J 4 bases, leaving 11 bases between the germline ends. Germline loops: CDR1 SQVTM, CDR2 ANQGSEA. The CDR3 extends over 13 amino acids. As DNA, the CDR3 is TGCAGCGTTGAACCGTTCCTGGGCTATGGCTACACCTTC. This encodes CSVEPFLGYGYTF.

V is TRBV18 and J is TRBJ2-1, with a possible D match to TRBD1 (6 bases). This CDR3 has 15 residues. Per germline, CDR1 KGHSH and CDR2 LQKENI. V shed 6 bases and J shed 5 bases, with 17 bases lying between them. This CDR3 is CASSPLLAGDNEQFF. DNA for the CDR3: TGTGCCAGCTCCCCCCTATTGGCAGGGGACAATGAGCAGTTCTTC. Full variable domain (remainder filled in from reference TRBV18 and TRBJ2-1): NAGVMQNPRHLVRRRGQEARLRCSPMKGHSHVYWYRQLPEEGLKFMVYLQKENIIDESGMPKERFSAEFPKEGPSILRIQQVVRGDSAAYFCASSPLLAGDNEQFFGPGTRLTVL.

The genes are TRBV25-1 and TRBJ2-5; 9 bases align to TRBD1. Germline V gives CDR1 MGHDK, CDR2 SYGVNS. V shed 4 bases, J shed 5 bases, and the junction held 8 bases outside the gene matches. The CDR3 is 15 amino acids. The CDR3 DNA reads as TGTGCCAGCAGTGGACCGGGACAGGGTTACGAGACCCAGTACTTC. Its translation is CASSGPGQGYETQYF.

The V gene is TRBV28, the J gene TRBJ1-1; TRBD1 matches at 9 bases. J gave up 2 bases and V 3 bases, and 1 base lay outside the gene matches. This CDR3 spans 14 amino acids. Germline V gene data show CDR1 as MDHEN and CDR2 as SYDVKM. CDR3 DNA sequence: TGTGCCAGCAGTTTTACAGGGGGCAACACTGAAGCTTTCTTT. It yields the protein CASSFTGGNTEAFF.

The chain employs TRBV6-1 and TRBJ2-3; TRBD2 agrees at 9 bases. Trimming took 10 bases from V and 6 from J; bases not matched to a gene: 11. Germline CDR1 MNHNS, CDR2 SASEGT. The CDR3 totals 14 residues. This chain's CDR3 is CAIGVAGVFDTQYF. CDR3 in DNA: TGTGCCATAGGGGTAGCGGGAGTTTTTGATACGCAGTATTTT.

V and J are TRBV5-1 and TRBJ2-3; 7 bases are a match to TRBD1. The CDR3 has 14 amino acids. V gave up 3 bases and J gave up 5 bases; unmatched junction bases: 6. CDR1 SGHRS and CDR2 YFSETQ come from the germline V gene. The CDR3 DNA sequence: TGCGCCAGCAGCTCTAATAACAGGGGAGATACGCAGTATTTT. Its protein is CASSSNNRGDTQYF.

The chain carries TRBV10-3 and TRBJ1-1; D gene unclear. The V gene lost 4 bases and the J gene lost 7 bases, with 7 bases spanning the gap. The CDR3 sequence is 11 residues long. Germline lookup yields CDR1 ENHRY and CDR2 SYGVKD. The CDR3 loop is CAISGTGEAFF. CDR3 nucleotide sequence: TGTGCCATCAGTGGTACGGGTGAAGCTTTCTTT.

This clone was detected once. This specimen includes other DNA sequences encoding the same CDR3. The CDR3 here is CASSLGQGSQETQYF. DNA of the CDR3: TGTGCCAGCAGCCTCGGACAGGGAAGCCAAGAGACCCAGTACTTC. The chain links TRBV5-4 to TRBJ2-5; TRBD1 matches 8 bases. Germline trimming cut 4 bases from V and 1 base from J; bases unmatched to any gene: 6. CDR1 is SGHNT and CDR2 is YYREEE in the germline V gene (reference sequence). The CDR3 length is 15 residues.

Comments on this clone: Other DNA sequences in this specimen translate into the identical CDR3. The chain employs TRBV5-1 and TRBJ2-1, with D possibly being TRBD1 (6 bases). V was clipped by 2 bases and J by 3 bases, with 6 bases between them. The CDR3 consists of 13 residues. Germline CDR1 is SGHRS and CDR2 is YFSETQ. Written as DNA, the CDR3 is TGCGCCAGCAGCTTACAGGGCTACAATGAGCAGTTCTTC. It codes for CASSLQGYNEQFF.

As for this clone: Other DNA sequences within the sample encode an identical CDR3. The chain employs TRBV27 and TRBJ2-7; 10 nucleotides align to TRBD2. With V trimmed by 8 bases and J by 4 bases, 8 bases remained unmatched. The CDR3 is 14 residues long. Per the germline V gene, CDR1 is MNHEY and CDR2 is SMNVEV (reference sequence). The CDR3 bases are TGTGCCAGCCGCCGACTAGCGGGCGCATACGAGCAGTACTTC. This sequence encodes CASRRLAGAYEQYF.

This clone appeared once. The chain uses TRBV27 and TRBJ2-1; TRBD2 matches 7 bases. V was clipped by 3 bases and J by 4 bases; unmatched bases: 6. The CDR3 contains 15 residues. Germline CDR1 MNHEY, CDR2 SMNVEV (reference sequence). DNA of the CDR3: TGTGCCAGCAGTTTGGGCGGGAGAGTTTACAATGAGCAGTTCTTC. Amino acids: CASSLGGRVYNEQFF.

The CDR3 here is CASSPGRENQPQHF. CDR3 nucleotide sequence: TGTGCCAGCAGTCCAGGGCGGGAGAATCAGCCCCAGCATTTT. The chain recombines TRBV6-1 with TRBJ1-5; D is possibly TRBD1 (5 bases). V was trimmed by 5 bases and J by 4 bases, leaving 12 bases between them. The V gene's germline CDR1 is MNHNS and CDR2 SASEGT. This CDR3 spans 14 amino acids.

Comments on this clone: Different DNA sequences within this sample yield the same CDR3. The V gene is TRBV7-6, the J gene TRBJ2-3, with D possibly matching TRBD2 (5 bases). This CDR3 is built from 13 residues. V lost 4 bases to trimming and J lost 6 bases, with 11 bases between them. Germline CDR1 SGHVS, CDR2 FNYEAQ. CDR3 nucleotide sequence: TGTGCCAGCAGCTCCTTGAGAGGGGATACGCAGTATTTT. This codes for CASSSLRGDTQYF. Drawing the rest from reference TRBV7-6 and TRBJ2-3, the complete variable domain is GAGVSQSPRYKVTKRGQDVALRCDPISGHVSLYWYRQALGQGPEFLTYFNYEAQQDKSGLPNDRFSAERPEGSISTLTIQRTEQRDSAMYRCASSSLRGDTQYFGPGTRLTVL.

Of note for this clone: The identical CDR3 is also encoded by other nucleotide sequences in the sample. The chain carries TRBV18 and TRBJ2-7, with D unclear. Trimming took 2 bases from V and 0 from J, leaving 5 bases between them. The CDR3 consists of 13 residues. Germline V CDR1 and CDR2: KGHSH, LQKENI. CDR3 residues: CASSPMDSYEQYF. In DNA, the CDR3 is TGTGCCAGCTCACCAATGGACTCCTACGAGCAGTACTTC.

CDR3 in amino acids: CASSLSFRTAVGSQHF. CDR3 bases: TGTGCCAGCAGCTTATCATTCCGGACAGCGGTAGGGTCCCAGCATTTT. This chain links TRBV7-9 with TRBJ1-5, with TRBD1 as a possible D gene (6 bases). This CDR3 spans 16 amino acids. Trimming took 2 bases from V and 11 from J, leaving 22 bases between them. Per the germline V gene, CDR1 is SEHNR and CDR2 is FQNEAQ (reference sequence).

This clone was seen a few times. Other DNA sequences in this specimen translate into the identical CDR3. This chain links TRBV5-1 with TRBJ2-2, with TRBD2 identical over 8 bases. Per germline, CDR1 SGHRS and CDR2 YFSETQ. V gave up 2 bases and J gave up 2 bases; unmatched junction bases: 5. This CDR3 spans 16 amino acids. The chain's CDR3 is CASSFLTSGNTGELFF. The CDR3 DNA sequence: TGCGCCAGCAGCTTTCTCACTAGCGGTAACACCGGGGAGCTGTTTTTT.

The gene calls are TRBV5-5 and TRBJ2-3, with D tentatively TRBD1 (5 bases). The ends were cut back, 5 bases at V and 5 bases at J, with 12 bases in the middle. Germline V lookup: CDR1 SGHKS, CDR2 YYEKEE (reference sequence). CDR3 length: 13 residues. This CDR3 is CASRFGRGDTQYF. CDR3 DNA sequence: TGTGCCAGCAGGTTCGGTAGGGGAGATACGCAGTATTTT.

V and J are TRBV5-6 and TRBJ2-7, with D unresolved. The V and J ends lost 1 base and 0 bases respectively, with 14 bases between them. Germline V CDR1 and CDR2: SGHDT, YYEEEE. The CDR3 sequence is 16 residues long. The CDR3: CASSLSITTGSYEQYF. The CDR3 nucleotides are TGTGCCAGCAGCTTGAGTATTACAACCGGCTCCTACGAGCAGTACTTC.

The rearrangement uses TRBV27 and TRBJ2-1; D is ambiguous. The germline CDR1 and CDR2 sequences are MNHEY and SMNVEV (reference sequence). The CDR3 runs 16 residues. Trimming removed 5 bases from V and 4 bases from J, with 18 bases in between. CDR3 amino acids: CASSPRYSTLYNEQFF. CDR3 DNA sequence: TGTGCCAGCAGTCCCCGCTACAGCACCCTTTACAATGAGCAGTTCTTC.

CDR3 DNA: TGTGCCAGCTCTCCGGACCCCGTAGCCAAAAACATTCAGTACTTC. The encoded protein is CASSPDPVAKNIQYF. The rearrangement uses TRBV18 and TRBJ2-4, with D unresolved. CDR3 length: 15 amino acids. The germline CDR1 and CDR2 sequences are KGHSH and LQKENI. Trimming cost V 6 bases and J 0 bases, with 12 bases left between them. The whole variable domain, remainder taken from reference TRBV18 and TRBJ2-4, is NAGVMQNPRHLVRRRGQEARLRCSPMKGHSHVYWYRQLPEEGLKFMVYLQKENIIDESGMPKERFSAEFPKEGPSILRIQQVVRGDSAAYFCASSPDPVAKNIQYFGAGTRLSVL.